These 23 T cell receptor beta chains were sequenced from one sample in a study of spatial heterogeneity in lung cancer. As to time point: sample taken at primary tumor resection. One entry per CDR3 protein results from TCRdb running MiXCR on the 5' RACE reads. The sample carries some 37,000 distinct CDR3 sequences, about 7.2% recorded once. The sample consisted of PBMCs, taken at surgery. Receptors were obtained from a female donor with early-stage non-small cell lung cancer.

This clonotype has at least ten counts. The chain recombines TRBV28 with TRBJ2-7, with a tentative D call TRBD2 (6 bases). The V end was cut by 5 bases, the J end by 0 bases, with 17 bases between. Per germline, CDR1 MDHEN and CDR2 SYDVKM. This CDR3 is built from 16 residues. The CDR3 reads CASSVFPGTSSYEQYF. The DNA for the CDR3 is TGTGCCAGCAGTGTGTTCCCCGGGACTTCCTCCTACGAGCAGTACTTC.

This clonotype turned up a few times. The V call is TRBV20-1, the J call TRBJ2-3; 8 bases fit TRBD2. Germline lookup yields CDR1 DFQATT and CDR2 SNEGSKA (reference sequence). The CDR3 consists of 15 residues. Trimming cost V 6 bases and J 0 bases; bases outside gene matches: 8. CDR3 DNA: TGCAGTGCCCACGGGGCTAGCGGGAGCACAGATACGCAGTATTTT. Protein: CSAHGASGSTDTQYF.

A few counts support this clonotype. The chain combines TRBV11-2 with TRBJ2-5, with 9 positions matching TRBD1. This CDR3 contains 12 residues. J gave up 9 bases and V 3 bases, and 2 bases lay outside the gene matches. Germline assignment: CDR1 SGHAT and CDR2 FQNNGV. The DNA for the CDR3 is TGTGCCAGCAGCTTTAACAGGGGGCCCCAGTACTTC. This encodes CASSFNRGPQYF.

The rearrangement uses TRBV11-3 and TRBJ2-6; unclear D gene. The CDR3 extends over 13 amino acids. Trimming removed 4 bases from V and 4 bases from J, with 5 bases in between. Germline V gives CDR1 SGHNT, CDR2 YENEEA. CDR3 residues: CASSSPGANVLTF. The CDR3 region has the DNA TGTGCCAGCAGCTCGCCGGGGGCCAACGTCCTGACTTTC.

This clonotype was seen a handful of times. The chain joins TRBV19 to TRBJ1-5; D is uncertain. The V gene lost 0 bases and the J gene lost 7 bases, with 7 bases spanning the gap. There are 13 residues in the CDR3. Germline loops: CDR1 LNHDA, CDR2 SQIVND (reference sequence). CDR3 DNA sequence: TGTGCCAGTAGTATAGAGTCTGAGCAGCCCCAGCATTTT. Translated, it gives CASSIESEQPQHF.

Only a few counts were recorded for this clonotype. J is TRBJ2-7 and V is TRBV7-2; D is uncertain. The CDR3 extends over 14 amino acids. Per the germline V gene, CDR1 is SGHTA and CDR2 is FQGNSA. V was cut by 5 bases and J by 6 bases, with 17 bases left in between. Here the CDR3 reads CASSRRTALGEQYF. The CDR3 DNA follows: TGTGCCAGCAGCCGCCGGACGGCGCTTGGCGAGCAGTACTTC.

This chain links TRBV7-8 with TRBJ2-1; D ambiguous. CDR1 is SGHVS, CDR2 FQNEAQ, per germline. The V and J ends lost 3 bases and 1 base respectively, with 7 bases between them. The CDR3 is 14 amino acids. The CDR3 DNA reads as TGTGCCAGCAGCTTCGACGAGTCCTACAATGAGCAGTTCTTC. Encoded protein: CASSFDESYNEQFF.

This clonotype is labeled as medium-sized. The chain joins TRBV10-2 to TRBJ2-1; D is perhaps TRBD1 (6 bases). Germline CDR1 is WSHSY and CDR2 is SAAADI. This CDR3 comprises 13 residues. The germline V and J ends were trimmed by 6 bases and 9 bases, with 15 bases remaining between them. CDR3 sequence (DNA): TGCGCCAGCAGACCCTCAGGGGTGGGTGAGCAGTTCTTC. The encoded protein is CASRPSGVGEQFF.

The V gene is TRBV20-1, the J gene TRBJ2-1; 7 bases match TRBD2. Germline V lookup: CDR1 DFQATT, CDR2 SNEGSKA (reference sequence). The CDR3 is 16 residues long. Losses at the gene ends were 0 bases for V and 0 bases for J; bases not matched to a gene: 5. CDR3 sequence reads: CSARDDSGISYNEQFF. CDR3 in DNA: TGCAGTGCTAGAGATGACAGCGGGATCTCCTACAATGAGCAGTTCTTC.

About this clonotype itself: This may be a read error: a much more frequent sequence differs by one nucleotide. Here the CDR3 omits its conserved ending phenylalanine or tryptophan, so a read error is the likely source. This chain links TRBV7-8 with TRBJ1-1; D not resolved. Germline CDR1 and CDR2: SGHVS and FQNEAQ. The CDR3 contains 13 residues. V lost 5 bases and J lost 10, with 17 bases in between. The DNA for the CDR3 is TGTGCCAGCAGCCCCAGCGTTTTGGGGAGAGCTTTCTCT. This sequence encodes CASSPSVLGRAFS.

The J gene is TRBJ2-5, the V gene TRBV20-1; D is perhaps TRBD2 (5 bases). V lost 5 bases, J lost 7 bases, and 14 bases lay in between. This CDR3 has 12 amino acids. Germline assignment: CDR1 DFQATT and CDR2 SNEGSKA (reference sequence). Here the CDR3 DNA reads TGCAGTGCTCGGGATGCGCTTACGACCCAGTACTTC. It encodes CSARDALTTQYF.

This clonotype was found many times. The rearrangement links TRBV21-1 to TRBJ2-7. TRBV21-1 is listed as a pseudogene. This CDR3 contains 15 residues. DNA for the CDR3: TGTGCCAGCAGCAAGTCGAACAGCTCCTCCTACGAGCAGTACTTC. Translated, it gives CASSKSNSSSYEQYF.

This clonotype was observed at least ten times. The chain is built from TRBV4-2 and TRBJ2-7; possible D gene TRBD2, 6 bases. V was shortened by 5 bases and J by 1 base, with 12 bases between the two germline ends. The CDR3 length is 14 residues. Germline V gene sequence: CDR1 LGHNA, CDR2 YNFKEQ. CDR3 in DNA: TGTGCCAGCAGCAGTCCGGGACTGTCCTACGAGCAGTACTTC. This translates into CASSSPGLSYEQYF.

This clonotype was seen a handful of times. The rearrangement joins TRBV19 to TRBJ2-1; perhaps TRBD2 as D (5 bases). Trimming stripped 0 bases from V and 0 bases from J, with 24 bases between. Germline V CDR1 and CDR2: LNHDA, SQIVND (reference sequence). There are 21 residues in the CDR3. The CDR3 reads CASSIDLETIGLYSSYNEQFF. CDR3 in DNA: TGTGCCAGTAGTATAGATCTAGAGACTATAGGGCTCTACAGCTCCTACAATGAGCAGTTCTTC.

At least ten counts were recorded for this clonotype. The chain couples TRBV6-1 to TRBJ1-5; TRBD1 matches 9 bases. CDR3 length: 15 residues. Germline-derived CDR1 and CDR2 are MNHNS and SASEGT. Trimming removed 6 bases from V and 7 bases from J; junction bases left unmatched: 10. The CDR3 sequence is CASRGLTGGSQPQHF. The CDR3 nucleotides are TGTGCCAGCAGGGGACTTACAGGGGGCAGCCAGCCCCAGCATTTT.

There are many counts of this clonotype. At one end, the junction sequence differs from germline, possibly due to a read error. This chain uses TRBV7-7 with TRBJ2-1, with 9 bases fitting TRBD1. CDR1 is SSHAT and CDR2 is FNYEAQ in the germline V gene (reference sequence). The CDR3 totals 14 residues. CDR3 DNA: TGTGCTAGCAGCTTGAGACAGGGGGGCGATGAGCAGTTCTTC. The encoded protein is CASSLRQGGDEQFF.

This clonotype appeared a few times. The chain combines TRBV7-8 with TRBJ2-7; 9 nucleotides align to TRBD2. The CDR3 is 14 residues long. V dropped 5 bases and J dropped 8; count of bases not matched to a gene: 10. Per the germline V gene, CDR1 is SGHVS and CDR2 is FQNEAQ. The CDR3 nucleotides are TGTGCCAGCAGCGAGCTGGCGGGAGGGCCTAAGCAGTACTTC. This sequence encodes CASSELAGGPKQYF.

Many counts were recorded for this clonotype. The rearrangement links TRBV7-9 to TRBJ1-5; the D is unclear. V lost 5 bases, J lost 9 bases, and 11 bases lay in between. The CDR3 covers 12 residues. CDR1 and CDR2 from the germline V gene are SEHNR and FQNEAQ (reference sequence). The CDR3 DNA follows: TGTGCCAGCAGCCGGAGTGGCGGGCCCCAGCATTTT. The encoded protein is CASSRSGGPQHF.

The chain combines TRBV2 with TRBJ1-1; tentative D call: TRBD1 (5 bases). Trimming stripped 4 bases from V and 4 bases from J, with 16 bases between. Germline V gene sequence: CDR1 SNHLY, CDR2 FYNNEI. The CDR3 loop spans 15 amino acids. CDR3 loop: CASSVGRVRSTEAFF. The CDR3 coding sequence is TGTGCCAGCAGTGTTGGCAGGGTAAGGTCCACTGAAGCTTTCTTT.

In its sample, this clonotype was seen many times. The chain uses TRBV7-2 and TRBJ2-3, with TRBD2 as a possible D gene (6 bases). Between the trimmed V and J ends, which lost 4 bases and 0 bases, there was a span of 14 bases. Germline-derived CDR1 and CDR2 are SGHTA and FQGNSA. The CDR3 is made up of 16 amino acids. For the CDR3, the DNA is TGTGCCAGCAGCTCGGCGGGACGGACGAGCACAGATACGCAGTATTTT. It is translated as CASSSAGRTSTDTQYF.

This clonotype was counted many times. This chain links TRBV20-1 with TRBJ1-5; no firm D call. Trimming stripped 1 base from V and 5 bases from J, with 15 bases between. This CDR3 has 15 residues. The germline V gene encodes CDR1 DFQATT and CDR2 SNEGSKA (reference sequence). CDR3 protein: CSARVRTFVHQPQHF. In DNA form, the CDR3 reads TGCAGTGCTAGAGTCAGGACTTTCGTTCATCAGCCCCAGCATTTT.

This clonotype has a count of ten or more. The CDR3 region has the DNA TGTGCCAGCAGCTTAGAGTCTCAGCCCCAGCATTTT. This gives the protein CASSLESQPQHF. The chain has TRBV7-9 and TRBJ1-5; D not certain. Per germline, CDR1 SEHNR and CDR2 FQNEAQ (reference sequence). The length of the CDR3 is 12 residues. Trimming stripped 1 base from V and 6 bases from J, with 4 bases between.

This clonotype was picked up many times. The genes are TRBV7-9 and TRBJ2-4; 7 bases fit TRBD2. V trimming: 5 bases; J trimming: 4 bases; junction bases outside the gene matches: 11. In germline, CDR1 is SEHNR, CDR2 FQNEAQ (reference sequence). The CDR3 contains 16 residues. CDR3 nucleotides: TGTGCCAGCAGCCCTGCGGCTAGCGGTTGGAAAAACATTCAGTACTTC. This codes for CASSPAASGWKNIQYF.